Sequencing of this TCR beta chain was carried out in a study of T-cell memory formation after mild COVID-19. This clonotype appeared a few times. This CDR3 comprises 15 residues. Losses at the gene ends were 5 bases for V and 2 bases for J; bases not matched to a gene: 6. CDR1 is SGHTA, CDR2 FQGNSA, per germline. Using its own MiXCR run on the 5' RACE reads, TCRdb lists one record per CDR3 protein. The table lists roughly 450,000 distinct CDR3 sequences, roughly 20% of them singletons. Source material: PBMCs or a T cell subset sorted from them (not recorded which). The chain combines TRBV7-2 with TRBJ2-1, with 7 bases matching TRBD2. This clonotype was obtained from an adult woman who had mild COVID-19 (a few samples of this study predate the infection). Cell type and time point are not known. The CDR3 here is CASSKGLSPYNEQFF. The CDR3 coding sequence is TGTGCCAGCAGCAAGGGACTAAGTCCCTACAATGAGCAGTTCTTC.